This T cell receptor (beta chain) originates from a study of early T cells in non-severe SARS-CoV-2 infection. Whole-study context: Bulk RNA isolated from unsorted whole blood underwent sequencing; chains were not paired.

cDNA molecules, individually, were tagged with unique molecular identifiers. TCRdb reprocessed the 5' RACE reads via MiXCR and lists one record per CDR3 protein. The sample holds 70,000 to 95,000 distinct CDR3 sequences, approximately 15% seen once. This clonotype has just a few counts. Its antigen is still unknown. Study results and limitations: In VDJdb matching, anti-spike CD8 responses were favored while private and CD4 specificities went missing.

The sequencing input was whole blood. The TCR sequence derives from an adult who was a healthcare worker with PCR-confirmed SARS-CoV-2 infection or an uninfected control (not recorded which).

CDR3 DNA: TGTGCCAGCAGCTTAGCGTTTGTTGGGGGTCGTGCCACTGAAGCTTTCTTT. This gives the protein CASSLAFVGGRATEAFF. The genes are TRBV11-1 and TRBJ1-1, with a tentative D call TRBD1 (5 bases). The CDR3 totals 17 residues. Germline V CDR1 and CDR2: SGHAT, FQDESV (reference sequence). The ends were cut back, 0 bases at V and 4 bases at J, with 18 bases in the middle.